This entry concerns a single T cell receptor beta chain. Its target is unknown. The sample is drawn from a study of cytomegalovirus exposure and HLA in healthy donors. Whole-study results and caveats: Analysis performed later found 16,951 TCR beta sequences associated with HLA alleles at 0.05 false discovery rate. According to a later analysis, donors in an Asian-associated ancestry cluster reportedly had fewer N-insertions than the roughly 670-donor mean. When analyzed later, a missense DCLRE1C variant was found to be linked to TCR beta V- and J-gene trimming.

Per the germline V gene, CDR1 is SGHKS and CDR2 is YYEKEE (reference sequence). Germline trimming cut 6 bases from V and 3 bases from J; bases unmatched to any gene: 12. This CDR3 has 15 residues. Vbeta (60) and Jbeta (13) primers were used in the PCR. Repertoires were generated with immunoSEQ multiplex PCR, while TCRdb's copy carries only in-frame clones and drops some. Among some 120,000 clones, roughly 82% were seen once, and the ten largest hold approximately 3%. Sequenced: PBMCs. This chain connects TRBV5-5 to TRBJ2-7, with 7 bases aligning to TRBD1. This TCR was recovered from a woman aged 18-29 years in good health and CMV-seropositive. Here the CDR3 reads CASKPRTGPNYEQYF. The CDR3 bases are TGTGCCAGCAAACCCAGGACAGGCCCCAACTACGAGCAGTACTTC.